This T cell receptor (beta chain) was captured by sequencing in a study of blood T cell repertoires in COVID-19. The wider study: The samples span acute and convalescent COVID-19 from the United States, Italy and Spain. T cells, B-cell-depleted T cells, or PBMCs supplied cDNA or gDNA.

The table came from immunoSEQ multiplex PCR; TCRdb's copy has only in-frame clones and leaves some out. The table includes about 110,000 clones, about 80% detected once. V was clipped by 4 bases and J by 3 bases; unmatched bases: 15. The germline gives CDR1 SGHRS, CDR2 YFSETQ. The CDR3 is 17 residues long. The TCR sequence derives from a woman older than 75 with active or convalescent COVID-19. The V and J genes are TRBV5-1 and TRBJ2-7; 8 bases agree with TRBD2. Specimen: peripheral blood. The CDR3 bases are TGCGCCAGCAGCCCGCGATACGGACTAGCTTCTGACTACGAGCAGTACTTC. The encoded protein is CASSPRYGLASDYEQYF.